This T cell receptor (beta chain) was documented in a study of cytomegalovirus exposure and HLA in healthy donors. PCR amplification relied on 60 Vbeta primers (plus 13 Jbeta primers). Repertoires were generated with immunoSEQ multiplex PCR, while TCRdb's copy carries only in-frame clones and drops some. This table holds some 180,000 clones, about 86% found once. The CDR3 extends over 15 amino acids. Germline CDR1 is WNHNN and CDR2 is SYGVQD (reference sequence). Trimming removed 2 bases at V and 9 bases at J, with 17 bases between. This chain links TRBV10-1 with TRBJ2-1; D perhaps matches TRBD2 (6 bases). The TCR was taken from a middle-aged man in good health and CMV-seropositive. The sample taken for sequencing was PBMCs. CDR3 bases: TGCGCCAGCAGTGAGCTACGTGGCGGGACGGTTGAGCAGTTCTTC. Protein: CASSELRGGTVEQFF.